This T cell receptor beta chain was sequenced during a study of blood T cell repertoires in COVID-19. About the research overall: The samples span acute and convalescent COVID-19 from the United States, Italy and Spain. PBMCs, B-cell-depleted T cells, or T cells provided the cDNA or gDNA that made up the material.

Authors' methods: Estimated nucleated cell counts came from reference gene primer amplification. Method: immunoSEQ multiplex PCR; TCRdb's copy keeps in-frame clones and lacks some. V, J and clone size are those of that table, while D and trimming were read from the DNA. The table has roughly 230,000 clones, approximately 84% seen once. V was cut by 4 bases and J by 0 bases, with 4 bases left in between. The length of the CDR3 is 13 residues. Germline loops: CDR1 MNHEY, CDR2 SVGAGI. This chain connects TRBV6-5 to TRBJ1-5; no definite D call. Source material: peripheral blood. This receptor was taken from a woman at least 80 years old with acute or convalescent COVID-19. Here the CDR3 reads CASSFGSNQPQHF. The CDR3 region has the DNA TGTGCCAGCAGTTTCGGTAGCAATCAGCCCCAGCATTTT.